The 9 T cell receptor beta chains listed next were all sequenced from one sample in a study of blood T cell repertoires in COVID-19. Assay used: immunoSEQ multiplex PCR; TCRdb lists only in-frame clones, some missing. Of 400,000 or so clones in the sample, more than 85% were seen once. The source material was peripheral blood. The origin of the receptors is a human donor in a cohort sampled during active COVID-19.

The chain recombines TRBV4-1 with TRBJ2-7; maybe TRBD1 (5 bases). Germline assignment: CDR1 MGHRA and CDR2 YSYEKL. V lost 0 bases and J 7 bases, leaving 13 bases between the germline ends. This CDR3 is built from 14 residues. CDR3 sequence: CASSQEPQGGEQYF. CDR3 in DNA: TGCGCCAGCAGCCAAGAACCCCAGGGTGGGGAGCAGTACTTC.

The chain carries TRBV4-1 and TRBJ2-1, with 11 bases identical to TRBD2. This CDR3 spans 16 amino acids. J lost 0 bases, V lost 10 bases, and 8 bases had no gene match. Germline lookup yields CDR1 MGHRA and CDR2 YSYEKL. The CDR3 sequence: CATGTSGLSSYNEQFF. The DNA for the CDR3 is TGCGCCACCGGGACTAGCGGCTTAAGCTCCTACAATGAGCAGTTCTTC.

A note on this clone: Mismatch with germline at one junction end may stem from a read error. The rearrangement joins TRBV7-8 to TRBJ1-4; a possible D gene is TRBD1 (5 bases). The CDR3 totals 13 residues. Germline V gene data show CDR1 as SGHVS and CDR2 as FQNEAQ. The CDR3 bases are TGTGCCAGCAGCCGCGGGACTACTGAAAAACTGTTTTTT. Residues: CASSRGTTEKLFF.

The chain combines TRBV19 with TRBJ2-1; D gene uncertain. The CDR3 has 17 amino acids. Between the trimmed V and J ends, which lost 5 bases and 9 bases, there was a span of 26 bases. CDR1 LNHDA and CDR2 SQIVND come from the germline V gene (reference sequence). The CDR3, as DNA: TGTGCCAGTAGTCGGGTAACGGAGTTTCCGAGACCTAGTGAGCAGTTCTTC. It yields the protein CASSRVTEFPRPSEQFF.

This clone appeared a few times. The junction and the germline gene differ at one end; a read error may be behind it. The chain uses TRBV3-1 (or the pseudogene TRBV3-2) and TRBJ1-1, with 7 bases aligning to TRBD1. CDR1 LGHDT and CDR2 YNNKEL come from the germline V gene (reference sequence). The CDR3 length is 14 residues. As DNA, the CDR3 is TGTGCCAGCAGCAAAGACAGGGTTAACACTGAAGCTTTCTTT. Translation: CASSKDRVNTEAFF.

The chain couples TRBV30 to TRBJ2-7, with TRBD2 matching 14 bases. Trimming cost V 2 bases and J 3 bases; bases outside gene matches: 15. Per the germline V gene, CDR1 is GTSNPN and CDR2 is SVGIG (reference sequence). This CDR3 has 19 residues. This chain's CDR3 is CAWSLGLAGGWGIHYEQYF. For the CDR3, the DNA is TGTGCCTGGAGTTTAGGACTAGCGGGAGGTTGGGGGATCCACTACGAGCAGTACTTC.

Here the CDR3 DNA reads TGCGCCAGCAGCCACGGGGCCTATGGGGGGACTAGCGGCTTCACAGATACGCAGTATTTT. It yields the protein CASSHGAYGGTSGFTDTQYF. The chain employs TRBV4-1 and TRBJ2-3; 11 bases align to TRBD2. With V trimmed by 3 bases and J by 2 bases, 16 bases remained unmatched. CDR1 is MGHRA, CDR2 YSYEKL, per germline. The CDR3 runs to 20 residues.

Concerning this clone itself: Other DNA sequences in this sample translate to the same CDR3. V is TRBV28 and J is TRBJ2-2, with TRBD2 as a possible D gene (5 bases). The CDR3 has 14 amino acids. Trimming shortened V by 2 bases and J by 1 base, and 5 bases separated the two germline ends. Per the germline V gene, CDR1 is MDHEN and CDR2 is SYDVKM. The CDR3 coding sequence is TGTGCCAGCAGTTTAGGAGGGAACACCGGGGAGCTGTTTTTT. Its translation: CASSLGGNTGELFF.

The chain combines TRBV3-1 (or the pseudogene TRBV3-2) with TRBJ2-1, with a weak D call TRBD2 (6 bases). The V gene lost 2 bases and the J gene lost 3 bases, with 14 bases spanning the gap. This CDR3 has 16 amino acids. Germline CDR1 is LGHDT and CDR2 is YNNKEL (reference sequence). The CDR3 is CASSQLTRPYYNEQFF. CDR3 DNA sequence: TGTGCCAGCAGCCAATTGACTAGGCCCTACTACAATGAGCAGTTCTTC.